Listed here is a single T cell receptor beta chain. The sample belongs to a study of cytomegalovirus exposure and HLA in healthy donors. PCR was performed using 60 Vbeta and 13 Jbeta primers. Generated by immunoSEQ multiplex PCR, the TCRdb table keeps only in-frame clones and is missing some. The table lists some 120,000 clones, around 80% of them singletons, with over 1% in the top ten. J gave up 2 bases and V 6 bases, and 6 bases lay outside the gene matches. CDR1 is SGHRS and CDR2 is YFSETQ in the germline V gene. CDR3 length equals 15 residues. The sample was PBMCs. The chain couples TRBV5-1 to TRBJ2-2; TRBD2 agrees at 8 bases. The TCR sequence derives from a human donor in good health. CDR3 sequence: CASTGRGSNTGELFF. CDR3 sequence (DNA): TGCGCCAGCACCGGGAGGGGGTCAAACACCGGGGAGCTGTTTTTT.